These 21 T cell receptor beta chains were all obtained from the same sample, sequenced in a study of radiation and T cells in renal cell carcinoma. The protocol was immunoSEQ multiplex PCR, while the TCRdb copy is restricted to in-frame clones and leaves out a portion. This table holds 150,000 or so clones, 88% found once. The time point is: blood 4 weeks post-SBRT, at nephrectomy. The sample's treatment: 15 Gy SBRT to primary tumor, nephrectomy 4 weeks later. The sample here was blood, taken from a patient whose treatment included radiotherapy and nephrectomy. All receptors come from a woman in her fifties or sixties with renal cell carcinoma.

The V call is TRBV11-3, the J call TRBJ2-5; 12 bases are a match to TRBD2. Germline V lookup: CDR1 SGHNT, CDR2 YENEEA. The CDR3 runs to 15 residues. The trim removed 1 base at V and 3 bases at J, leaving 0 bases unmatched. The CDR3 is CASSLGTSGEETQYF. The CDR3 coding sequence is TGTGCCAGCAGCTTAGGGACTAGCGGGGAAGAGACCCAGTACTTC.

The chain is built from TRBV5-1 and TRBJ2-3; TRBD2 matches 7 bases. CDR1 SGHRS and CDR2 YFSETQ come from the germline V gene. The CDR3 sequence is 15 residues long. J was trimmed by 1 base and V by 1 base; bases with no gene match: 3. The CDR3 DNA reads as TGCGCCAGCAGCTTGAATGGGAGGGGCACAGATACGCAGTATTTT. Protein sequence: CASSLNGRGTDTQYF.

The CDR3 DNA reads as TGTGCCATCACAGGGGACGCCGTTTCTAACTATGGCTACACCTTC. Translating gives CAITGDAVSNYGYTF. The rearrangement joins TRBV7-9 to TRBJ1-2; 7 nucleotides line up with TRBD1. Germline-derived CDR1 and CDR2 are SEHNR and FQNEAQ (reference sequence). V shed 10 bases and J 0 bases; nucleotides not matched to a gene: 11. This CDR3 spans 15 amino acids. The full variable domain, in which reference TRBV7-9 and TRBJ1-2 provide the parts outside the CDR3, is DTGVSQNPRHKITKRGQNVTFRCDPISEHNRLYWYRQTLGQGPEFLTYFQNEAQLEKSRLLSDRFSAERPKGSFSTLEIQRTEQGDSAMYLCAITGDAVSNYGYTFGSGTRLTVV.

The genes are TRBV19 and TRBJ2-5; D may correspond to TRBD1 or TRBD2 (6 bases each). Trimming removed 8 bases from V and 5 bases from J, with 15 bases in between. CDR3 length: 13 residues. The germline V gene has CDR1 LNHDA and CDR2 SQIVND (reference sequence). This CDR3 is CASAGRGLETQYF. CDR3 sequence (DNA): TGTGCCAGTGCCGGACGGGGGCTGGAGACCCAGTACTTC.

The chain employs TRBV19 and TRBJ1-5, with unresolved D. V lost 3 bases, J lost 6 bases, and 21 bases lay in between. The CDR3 runs 17 residues. Germline V CDR1 and CDR2: LNHDA, SQIVND (reference sequence). The CDR3 sequence is CASSIRENRLRVQPQHF. The DNA for the CDR3 is TGTGCCAGTAGTATCCGGGAGAACCGATTGAGAGTTCAGCCCCAGCATTTT.

The chain joins TRBV2 to TRBJ1-4; a weak D match, TRBD1 (6 bases). V was trimmed by 3 bases and J by 7 bases, leaving 15 bases between them. The CDR3 loop spans 15 amino acids. The V gene's germline CDR1 is SNHLY and CDR2 FYNNEI. The CDR3 DNA follows: TGTGCCAGCAGTGACCCTTCGGGGGCCGGTGAAAAACTGTTTTTT. This sequence encodes CASSDPSGAGEKLFF.

With respect to this clone: The junction differs from germline at one of its ends, possibly a read error. The rearrangement joins TRBV7-7 to TRBJ2-1, with D possibly TRBD1 on 6 matching bases. Germline V gene sequence: CDR1 SSHAT, CDR2 FNYEAQ (reference sequence). This CDR3 is 14 amino acids long. CDR3 protein: CASSLDGQYNEQFF. CDR3 nucleotides: TGTGCTAGCAGCTTAGACGGACAGTACAATGAGCAGTTCTTC.

The chain is built from TRBV29-1 and TRBJ2-3; 8 nucleotides agree with TRBD1. CDR3 length: 12 amino acids. Germline CDR1 is SQVTM and CDR2 is ANQGSEA. Trimming cost V 4 bases and J 6 bases; bases outside gene matches: 3. As DNA, the CDR3 is TGCAGCGTTGCCCGGACAGGGGATACGCAGTATTTT. This sequence encodes CSVARTGDTQYF.

The genes are TRBV27 and TRBJ2-5, with 7 bases aligning to TRBD1. Germline assignment: CDR1 MNHEY and CDR2 SMNVEV (reference sequence). The length of the CDR3 is 15 residues. J gave up 1 base and V 5 bases, and 7 bases lay outside the gene matches. CDR3 amino acids: CASSRIGTAQETQYF. CDR3 DNA: TGTGCCAGCAGTCGTATTGGGACAGCCCAAGAGACCCAGTACTTC.

This clone was counted a few times. The chain recombines TRBV10-1 with TRBJ1-5; D might be TRBD1 (5 bases). The germline gives CDR1 WNHNN, CDR2 SYGVQD (reference sequence). CDR3 length equals 17 residues. Trimming stripped 4 bases from V and 0 bases from J, with 16 bases between. This CDR3 reads CASSVVSQGISNQPQHF. The CDR3 DNA reads as TGCGCCAGCAGTGTTGTCAGCCAGGGAATTAGCAATCAGCCCCAGCATTTT.

The chain joins TRBV25-1 to TRBJ1-1, with D unclear. Germline V gene lookup returns CDR1 MGHDK and CDR2 SYGVNS. The CDR3 is made up of 17 amino acids. V was pared by 6 bases and J by 0 bases, with 20 bases between. CDR3 DNA sequence: TGTGCCAGCAGGGGCGGCTTTTCTTCGGCCATGAACACTGAAGCTTTCTTT. Translating it yields CASRGGFSSAMNTEAFF.

The chain employs TRBV14 and TRBJ2-2; D uncertain. Germline V gene lookup returns CDR1 SGHDN and CDR2 FVKESK. The CDR3 is 14 amino acids. The V gene lost 0 bases and the J gene lost 4 bases, with 6 bases spanning the gap. The CDR3 DNA sequence: TGTGCCAGCAGCCAAGATCTGATCACCGGGGAGCTGTTTTTT. Translated, it gives CASSQDLITGELFF.

In its sample, this clone was seen once. V usage is TRBV4-1 and J usage is TRBJ2-7; D remains ambiguous. The CDR3 is made up of 14 amino acids. V was pared by 2 bases and J by 1 base, with 9 bases between. Germline CDR1 is MGHRA and CDR2 is YSYEKL. CDR3 in amino acids: CASSQRVGSYEQYF. The CDR3 DNA reads TGCGCCAGCAGCCAAAGGGTTGGGTCCTACGAGCAGTACTTC.

This clone was counted a single time. V usage is TRBV4-2 and J usage is TRBJ1-4, with 7 bases fitting TRBD1. The CDR3 is made up of 13 amino acids. V shed 3 bases and J 8 bases; nucleotides not matched to a gene: 3. Germline CDR1 LGHNA, CDR2 YNFKEQ. The CDR3 nucleotides read TGTGCCAGCAGCCACACAGGGGCGGAAAAACTGTTTTTT. Residues: CASSHTGAEKLFF.

V usage is TRBV4-3 and J usage is TRBJ2-3; D may be TRBD2 (5 bases). The CDR3 runs 14 residues. Germline V gene lookup returns CDR1 LGHNA and CDR2 YSLEER. V dropped 1 base and J dropped 1 base, with 6 bases sitting between them. The CDR3 reads CASSQAGGTDTQYF. CDR3 nucleotides: TGCGCCAGCAGCCAAGCCGGGGGCACAGATACGCAGTATTTT.

V and J are TRBV29-1 and TRBJ2-7, with D possibly TRBD1 on 6 matching bases. With 4 bases removed from V and 4 bases from J, the gap between germline ends came to 14 bases. In germline, CDR1 is SQVTM, CDR2 ANQGSEA. This CDR3 region has 13 residues. Here the CDR3 reads CSVGFTGSYEQYF. The CDR3 bases are TGCAGCGTTGGTTTCACAGGGTCGTACGAGCAGTACTTC.

The rearrangement joins TRBV5-8 to TRBJ2-3; TRBD2 matches 10 bases. The CDR3 is 15 amino acids. In germline, CDR1 is SGHTS, CDR2 YDEGEE. Trimming cost V 4 bases and J 1 base; bases outside gene matches: 3. The CDR3 nucleotides are TGTGCCAGCAGCCTAGGGACTAGCGGCACAGATACGCAGTATTTT. It codes for CASSLGTSGTDTQYF.

The table lists this clone with a few counts. The CDR3 DNA follows: TGTGCCAGCAGCCCTACCGGGTCACACAACTACGAGCAGTACTTC. This sequence encodes CASSPTGSHNYEQYF. V gene TRBV12-1 combines with J gene TRBJ2-7; the table's TRBD2 call for D was not verified on the DNA. TRBV12-1 is a pseudogene. This CDR3 region has 15 residues.

V usage is TRBV6-6 and J usage is TRBJ2-2; TRBD1 is a possible D gene (6 bases). CDR3 length equals 15 residues. V was pared by 6 bases and J by 1 base, with 12 bases between. From germline, CDR1 is MNHNY and CDR2 SVGAGI (reference sequence). This CDR3 is CASSQDRWNTGELFF. Written as DNA, the CDR3 is TGTGCCAGCAGCCAAGACAGGTGGAACACCGGGGAGCTGTTTTTT.

The rearrangement uses TRBV11-2 and TRBJ1-3; D is uncertain. From germline, CDR1 is SGHAT and CDR2 FQNNGV. This CDR3 is built from 14 residues. Trimming left V 3 bases short and J 6 bases short, with 12 bases between. The CDR3: CASSFGQAANTIYF. CDR3 bases: TGTGCCAGCAGCTTTGGGCAGGCAGCAAACACCATATATTTT.

The genes are TRBV6-1 and TRBJ1-5, with D hard to call. Germline-derived CDR1 and CDR2 are MNHNS and SASEGT. V gave up 5 bases and J gave up 5 bases, with 10 bases separating them. CDR3 length: 13 amino acids. Written as DNA, the CDR3 is TGTGCCAGCAGTCGTCTTGGGGATCAGCCCCAGCATTTT. It is translated as CASSRLGDQPQHF.